This T cell receptor (beta chain) was sequenced for a study of vaccination and CD4 T cells after COVID-19. Looking at the study overall: Convalescent individuals numbered four females and six males, two being Hispanic.

Specified treatment: roughly ten-day PBMC culture with coronavirus spike peptide pools or control peptides (ViraFEST assay). Overall study results and limits: Looking at convalescent patients, a median about 89% of reactive clones were present only post-vaccination.

CDR1 is SGHTA, CDR2 FQGNSA, per germline. This CDR3 is built from 16 residues. Trimming stripped 2 bases from V and 0 bases from J, with 13 bases between. This clonotype was seen a handful of times. Its antigen is still unknown. Cultured CD4+ T-cell DNA underwent Oncomine TCR Beta short-read sequencing. CD4+ T cells were cultured, and genomic DNA was extracted from them. TCRdb called the PCR reads again in MiXCR, with one record for every CDR3 protein. Found here are several thousand distinct CDR3 sequences, more than 65% of them singletons; the top ten hold about 50%. The J gene is TRBJ1-2, the V gene TRBV7-2; D uncertain. The sample comprised CD4+ T cells from blood, cultured in vitro. This TCR came from a human donor who had recovered from COVID-19. The CDR3 DNA reads as TGTGCCAGCAGCTTAATGCCGCGGGGAGCTAACTATGGCTACACCTTC. Its protein product is CASSLMPRGANYGYTF. The full variable domain, its missing parts supplied by reference TRBV7-2 and TRBJ1-2, is GAGVSQSPSNKVTEKGKDVELRCDPISGHTALYWYRQSLGQGLEFLIYFQGNSAPDKSGLPSDRFSAERTGGSVSTLTIQRTQQEDSAVYLCASSLMPRGANYGYTFGSGTRLTVV.